This is a list of T cell receptor beta chains from one sample in a study of T cell repertoires in cytomegalovirus infection. MiXCR, run by TCRdb on the reads, gives a single entry per CDR3 protein. This repertoire shows 100,000 to 150,000 distinct CDR3 sequences, almost 9% found once; its top ten account for over 9.5%. The sequencing input was PBMCs. These receptors came from a human donor in good health (CMV status not recorded). Some clones in this sample may be carry-over from other donors' samples. The conserved cysteine and the conserved F or W are not part of the CDR3 here.

j_gene: TRBJ1-1; v_gene: TRBV28; CDR3aa: ASSLGTGRGNTEAF
j_gene: TRBJ1-5; v_gene: TRBV20-1; CDR3aa: SARDRTDQPQH
j_gene: TRBJ2-5; v_gene: TRBV29-1; CDR3aa: SVELPSWTQY
j_gene: TRBJ2-3; v_gene: TRBV2; CDR3aa: ASREPGLAGVGDTQY
j_gene: TRBJ1-1; v_gene: TRBV7-3; CDR3aa: ASRLRERTEAF
j_gene: TRBJ1-1; v_gene: TRBV19; CDR3aa: ASSISDLLNAEAF
j_gene: TRBJ1-1; v_gene: TRBV7-8; CDR3aa: ASSLGPGRGSEAF
j_gene: TRBJ2-1; v_gene: TRBV2; CDR3aa: ASSDIAIRSYNEQF
j_gene: TRBJ1-2; v_gene: TRBV7-2; CDR3aa: ASSLEPNYGYT
j_gene: TRBJ2-5; v_gene: TRBV7-2; CDR3aa: ASSPAMGTKETQY
j_gene: TRBJ2-7; v_gene: TRBV6-5; CDR3aa: ASSSSMLKQY
j_gene: TRBJ2-3; v_gene: TRBV20-1; CDR3aa: SARGPGSTDTQY
j_gene: TRBJ2-1; v_gene: TRBV20-1; CDR3aa: SARDNLKAGVFNEQF
j_gene: TRBJ1-1; v_gene: TRBV20-1; CDR3aa: SARGQWDISSEAF
j_gene: TRBJ2-1; v_gene: TRBV4-1; CDR3aa: ASTPGSSYNEQF
j_gene: TRBJ1-1; v_gene: TRBV7-2; CDR3aa: ASSPLRTANTEAF
j_gene: TRBJ2-3; v_gene: TRBV7-8; CDR3aa: ASSWGTDTQY
j_gene: TRBJ1-1; v_gene: TRBV24-1; CDR3aa: ATSEGARTEAF
j_gene: TRBJ2-7; v_gene: TRBV6-2/TRBV6-3; CDR3aa: ASSRDPYGASYEQY
j_gene: TRBJ2-1; v_gene: TRBV7-6; CDR3aa: ASSLARAYNEQF
j_gene: TRBJ2-7; v_gene: TRBV20-1; CDR3aa: SAILAGARGEQY
j_gene: TRBJ2-3; v_gene: TRBV7-2; CDR3aa: ASRNGLAGGTDTQY
j_gene: TRBJ2-7; v_gene: TRBV25-1; CDR3aa: ASSSDSRYEQY
j_gene: TRBJ2-5; v_gene: TRBV28; CDR3aa: ASSFLTSGGQETQY
j_gene: TRBJ1-5; v_gene: TRBV19; CDR3aa: ASSIDGENQPQH
j_gene: TRBJ2-7; v_gene: TRBV7-8; CDR3aa: ASSPYLQGANEQY
j_gene: TRBJ1-4; v_gene: TRBV7-9; CDR3aa: ASSFRQGFNEKLF
j_gene: TRBJ1-5; v_gene: TRBV12-3/TRBV12-4; CDR3aa: ASSLSGRGSNQPQH
j_gene: TRBJ2-3; v_gene: TRBV7-6; CDR3aa: ASSYSNLLDTQY
j_gene: TRBJ2-3; v_gene: TRBV12-3/TRBV12-4; CDR3aa: ASSPHRPNTDTQY
j_gene: TRBJ2-1; v_gene: TRBV7-2; CDR3aa: ASSPVELSQDEQF
j_gene: TRBJ1-1; v_gene: TRBV5-1; CDR3aa: ASSPLGQGSFNTEAF
j_gene: TRBJ1-5; v_gene: TRBV20-1; CDR3aa: SARDQGVGQPQH
j_gene: TRBJ2-5; v_gene: TRBV19; CDR3aa: ASSIVPGTQY
j_gene: TRBJ2-7; v_gene: TRBV6-6; CDR3aa: ASTPGTSGAYEQY
j_gene: TRBJ1-1; v_gene: TRBV20-1; CDR3aa: SAIDAVSNTEAF
j_gene: TRBJ2-6; v_gene: TRBV2; CDR3aa: ATRGQGTTGANVLT
j_gene: TRBJ1-1; v_gene: TRBV3-1; CDR3aa: ASSQGKALNTEAF
j_gene: TRBJ1-1; v_gene: TRBV10-3; CDR3aa: AISETGARNTEAF